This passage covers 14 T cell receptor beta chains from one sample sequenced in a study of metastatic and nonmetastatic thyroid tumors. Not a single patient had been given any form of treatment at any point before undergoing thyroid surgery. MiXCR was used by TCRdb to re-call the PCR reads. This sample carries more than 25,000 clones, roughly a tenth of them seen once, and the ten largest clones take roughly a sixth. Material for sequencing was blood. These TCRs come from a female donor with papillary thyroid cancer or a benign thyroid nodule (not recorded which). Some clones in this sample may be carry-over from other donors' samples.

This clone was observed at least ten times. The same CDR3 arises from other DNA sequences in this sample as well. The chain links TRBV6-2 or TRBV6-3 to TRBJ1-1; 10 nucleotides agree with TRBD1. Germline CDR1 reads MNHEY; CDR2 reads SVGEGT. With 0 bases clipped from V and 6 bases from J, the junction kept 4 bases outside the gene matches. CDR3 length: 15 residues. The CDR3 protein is CASSYSRQGAAEAFF. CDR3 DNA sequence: TGTGCCAGCAGTTACTCGAGACAGGGGGCGGCTGAAGCTTTCTTT.

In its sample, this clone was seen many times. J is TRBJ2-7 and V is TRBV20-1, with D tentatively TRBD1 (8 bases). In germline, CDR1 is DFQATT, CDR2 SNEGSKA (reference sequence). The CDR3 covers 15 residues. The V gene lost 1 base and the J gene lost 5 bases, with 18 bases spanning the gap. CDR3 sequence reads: CSARGPGQGGDEQYF. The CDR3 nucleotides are TGCAGTGCTAGAGGTCCCGGACAGGGAGGGGACGAGCAGTACTTC.

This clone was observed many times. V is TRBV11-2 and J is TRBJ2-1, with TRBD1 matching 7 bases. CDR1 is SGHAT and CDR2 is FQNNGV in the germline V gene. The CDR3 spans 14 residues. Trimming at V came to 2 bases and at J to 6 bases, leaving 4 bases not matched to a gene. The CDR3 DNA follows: TGTGCCAGCAGCTTACCGGGACAGTTCAATGAGCAGTTCTTC. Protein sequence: CASSLPGQFNEQFF.

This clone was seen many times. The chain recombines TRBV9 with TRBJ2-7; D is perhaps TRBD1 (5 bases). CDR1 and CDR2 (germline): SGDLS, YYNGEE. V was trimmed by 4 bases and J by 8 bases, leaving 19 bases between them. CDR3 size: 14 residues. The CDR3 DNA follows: TGTGCCAGCAGCCCCGAAGGAAGGGGCCCCAAGCAGTACTTC. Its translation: CASSPEGRGPKQYF. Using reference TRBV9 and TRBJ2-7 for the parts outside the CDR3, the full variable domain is DSGVTQTPKHLITATGQRVTLRCSPRSGDLSVYWYQQSLDQGLQFLIQYYNGEERAKGNILERFSAQQFPDLHSELNLSSLELGDSALYFCASSPEGRGPKQYFGPGTRLTVT.

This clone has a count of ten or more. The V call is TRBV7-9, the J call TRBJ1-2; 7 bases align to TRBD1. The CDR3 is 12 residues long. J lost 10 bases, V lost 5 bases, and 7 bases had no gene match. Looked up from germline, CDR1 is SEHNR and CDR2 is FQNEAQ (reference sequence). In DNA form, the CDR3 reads TGTGCCAGCAGCCCAGGGGGGACGACCTACACCTTC. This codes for CASSPGGTTYTF. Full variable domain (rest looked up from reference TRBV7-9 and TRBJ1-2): DTGVSQNPRHKITKRGQNVTFRCDPISEHNRLYWYRQTLGQGPEFLTYFQNEAQLEKSRLLSDRFSAERPKGSFSTLEIQRTEQGDSAMYLCASSPGGTTYTFGSGTRLTVV.

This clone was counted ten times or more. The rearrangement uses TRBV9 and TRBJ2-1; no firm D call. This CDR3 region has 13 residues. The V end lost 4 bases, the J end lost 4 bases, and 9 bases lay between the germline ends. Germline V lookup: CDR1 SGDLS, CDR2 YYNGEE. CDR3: CASSPKLYNEQFF. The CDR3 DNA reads TGTGCCAGCAGCCCAAAACTATACAATGAGCAGTTCTTC.

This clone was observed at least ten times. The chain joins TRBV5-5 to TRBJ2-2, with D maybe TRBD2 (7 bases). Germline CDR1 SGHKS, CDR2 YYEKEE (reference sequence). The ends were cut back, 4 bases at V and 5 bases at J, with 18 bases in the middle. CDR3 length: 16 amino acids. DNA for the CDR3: TGTGCCAGCAGCAGTTACGGGGGGCAGGAGACCGGGGAGCTGTTTTTT. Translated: CASSSYGGQETGELFF.

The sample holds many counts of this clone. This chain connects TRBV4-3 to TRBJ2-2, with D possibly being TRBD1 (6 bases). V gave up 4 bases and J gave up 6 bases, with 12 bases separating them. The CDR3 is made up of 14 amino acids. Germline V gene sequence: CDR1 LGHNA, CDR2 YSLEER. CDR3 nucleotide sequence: TGCGCCAGCAGCCGACTCAGACAGGCCGGGGAGCTGTTTTTT. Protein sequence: CASSRLRQAGELFF.

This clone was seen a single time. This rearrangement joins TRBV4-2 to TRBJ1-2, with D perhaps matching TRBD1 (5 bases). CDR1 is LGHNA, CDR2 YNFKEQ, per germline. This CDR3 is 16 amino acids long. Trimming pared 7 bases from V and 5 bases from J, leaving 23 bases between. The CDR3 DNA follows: TGTGCCAGCACTCCTCGGGTGGACACGTTCATTTATGGCTACACCTTC. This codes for CASTPRVDTFIYGYTF.

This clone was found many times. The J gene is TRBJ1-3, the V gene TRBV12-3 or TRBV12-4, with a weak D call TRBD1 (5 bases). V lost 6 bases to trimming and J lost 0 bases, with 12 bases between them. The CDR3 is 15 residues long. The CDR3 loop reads CASSRTGISGNTIYF. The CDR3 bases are TGTGCCAGCAGCCGTACAGGAATCTCTGGAAACACCATATATTTT.

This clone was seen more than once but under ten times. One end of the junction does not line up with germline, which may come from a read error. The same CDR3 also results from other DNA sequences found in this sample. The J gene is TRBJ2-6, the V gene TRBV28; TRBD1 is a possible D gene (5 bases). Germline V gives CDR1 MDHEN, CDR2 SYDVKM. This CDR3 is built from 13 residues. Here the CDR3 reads CASQSSGANVLTF. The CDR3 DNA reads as TGTGCCAGCCAATCGAGTGGGGCCAACGTCCTGACCTTC.

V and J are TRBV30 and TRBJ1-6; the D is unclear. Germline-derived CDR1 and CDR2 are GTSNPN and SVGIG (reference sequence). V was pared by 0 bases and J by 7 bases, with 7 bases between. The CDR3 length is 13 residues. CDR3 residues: CAWSVPGNSPLHF. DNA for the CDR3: TGTGCCTGGAGTGTACCGGGGAATTCACCCCTCCACTTT. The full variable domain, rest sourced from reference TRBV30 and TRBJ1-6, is SQTIHQWPATLVQPVGSPLSLECTVEGTSNPNLYWYRQAAGRGLQLLFYSVGIGQISSEVPQNLSASRPQDRQFILSSKKLLLSDSGFYLCAWSVPGNSPLHFGNGTRLTVT.

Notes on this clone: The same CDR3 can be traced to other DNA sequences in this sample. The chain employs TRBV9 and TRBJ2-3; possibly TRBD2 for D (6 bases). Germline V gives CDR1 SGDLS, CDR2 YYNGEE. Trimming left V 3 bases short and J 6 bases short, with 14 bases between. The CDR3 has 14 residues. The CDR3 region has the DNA TGTGCCAGCAGCGGGGCGGGGTCCACGGATACGCAGTATTTT. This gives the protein CASSGAGSTDTQYF.

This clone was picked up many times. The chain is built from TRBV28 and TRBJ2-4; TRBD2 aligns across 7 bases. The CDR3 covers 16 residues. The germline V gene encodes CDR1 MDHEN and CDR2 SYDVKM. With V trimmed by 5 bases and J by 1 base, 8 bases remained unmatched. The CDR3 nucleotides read TGTGCCAGCAGTCTTACTAGCGACTCTGCCAAAAACATTCAGTACTTC. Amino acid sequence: CASSLTSDSAKNIQYF.